This paragraph reports one T cell receptor beta chain. The antigen it binds to is not known. No much larger clone is present one base from it, and per-base qualities are unavailable. V is shortened by 5 bases, J by 6 bases, and the region joining them spans 22 bases. The CDR3 runs 16 residues from the cysteine to the phenylalanine. The entry retains the CDR3 DNA only, 48 bases that are in frame from base 1. In the germline V gene (reference sequence), CDR1 corresponds to SEHNR and CDR2 to FQNEAQ. Preparation of the library involved the immunoSEQ multiplex PCR assay. Some 1.1 x 10^5 TCR templates per sample were assayed by the deep sequencing platform. Genomic DNA extracted from sorted T cells was used for TCRbeta CDR3 sequencing. The source study handled its data this way. The R programming language was used for the clonal analysis of the TCRbeta CDR3 data. Comparing unstimulated samples against CFSE-low samples taken after the reaction was how alloreactive CD4+ and CD8+ clones were defined. Regulatory or non-regulatory origin of alloreactive CD4+ clones was assigned by matching sequences to the sorted unstimulated Treg and non-Treg repertoires. Here the immuneACCESS table is served through TCRdb, limited to in-frame sequences with V and J called. Missing clones are a known gap in these copies; in checked studies unresolved V genes cover under half, and the rest lacks a known reason. V, J and clone size were drawn from that table, and D and trimming were deduced from the DNA. Present in this sample are 6,000 or so clones, roughly 36% of which were seen just once. The top ten constitute roughly 15% of the sample.

Mixed lymphocyte reaction cells were cocultured at 37°C for more than 5 days. After responder PBMCs were labelled with CFSE and stimulator PBMCs with Violet Dye, the two populations were combined at a 1:1 ratio. TCRbeta CDR3 sequencing was performed on sorted unstimulated T cells and on proliferating T cells recovered from mixed lymphocyte reactions. Fresh whole blood from roughly 10 HLA-typed healthy donors was used to isolate PBMCs. For TCR sequencing, responder T cells that had proliferated and were CFSE-low were FACS-sorted once the mixed lymphocyte reaction was over. The data were obtained in a study of siplizumab effects on memory and regulatory T cells (dated by TCRdb to between 2018 and 2021). For the wider study: Across eight responder-stimulator pairs, mixed lymphocyte reactions were run as pairs, about 1 with siplizumab at roughly 1 ug/mL and about 1 without drug. The effect of the anti-CD2 antibody siplizumab on alloreactive T-cell subsets was examined in allogeneic mixed lymphocyte reactions constructed from human PBMCs.

The full study reports these points: Whether proliferating Tregs from siplizumab cultures were suppressive was not functionally confirmed. Among mappable alloreactive CD4+ clones, the Treg-derived fraction averaged approximately 72% with siplizumab versus roughly 29% in control reactions. Siplizumab significantly reduced the cumulative frequency of alloreactive sequences traceable to unstimulated CD4+ memory T cells. Sequences below about 10^-5 frequency were poorly captured, so only a minor fraction of alloreactive clones could be mapped to unstimulated subsets. For roughly 75-97% of proliferating CD4+ or CD8+ clones, no naive or memory phenotype could be assigned. Greater diversity appeared to be present in unstimulated naive T cells than in memory T cells, and a substantial contribution to the alloresponse seemed to be made by naive cells.

This chain joins TRBV7-9 to TRBJ2-5, with the identity of the D gene unclear. Sequencing used CFSE-low (dividing) CD8+ T cells sorted from an allogeneic mixed lymphocyte reaction. The sequence was collected from a human donor in good health; the cells came from an allogeneic mixed lymphocyte reaction. The DNA sequence is TGTGCCAGCAGCCCCGCCTCGGGCCAGGTCTTAAAGACCCAGTACTTC. This is translated as CASSPASGQVLKTQYF.